This entry concerns a single T cell receptor (beta chain). It lacks a known antigen. No clone much larger than this one lies a single base away; base qualities are absent. The donors were healthy, HIV-negative adults who had no recently reported acute infections or vaccinations. All donors were Caucasian adults living in Nashville, Tennessee, USA. CD4+ T cells were enriched by magnetic negative selection, after which naive cells were positively selected on CD45RA and the negative fraction was taken as the memory subset. Blood was collected by leukapheresis, and PBMCs were isolated by Ficoll-Histopaque density gradient centrifugation and then cryopreserved in liquid nitrogen vapor phase. Analytical flow cytometry was used to check the purity and quantity of every magnetically sorted T cell population. Each sorted fraction had its genomic DNA isolated and then quantified by UV absorbance on a Nanodrop 2000c.

This sample was included in a study of shared clonotypes between healthy human individuals (dated by TCRdb to between 2020 and 2021). Concerning the study at large: The cohort comprised two women and a few men aged 18 to 49 years. Per donor, three plates each were used for CD4 naive and CD4 memory, two for CD8 naive, and one for CD8 memory. Libraries were prepared and TCR repertoires were sequenced by different laboratories using diverse techniques, in order to increase sequencing depth and limit assay-specific biases. To estimate repertoire size and how much clonotype sharing occurs between individuals, the study deeply sequenced the blood TCR repertoires of roughly 5 healthy adults. Each donor's leukapheresis produced roughly between about 0.9 and 9.5 billion PBMCs.

There are 15 amino acids in the CDR3, from cysteine to phenylalanine inclusive. Only CDR3 DNA remains: 45 bases, in frame from the first base. Looking up the germline V gene yields CDR1 SGHTA and CDR2 FQGNSA. V is shortened by 1 base, J by 4 bases, and the region joining them spans 12 bases. Using the deep immunoSEQ assay, multiplex PCR amplified TCR CDR3 regions from genomic DNA. Genomic DNA extracted from each cell subset was distributed evenly over all wells of several immunoSEQ 96-well plates, and each plate served as one replicate. For sorted subsets, about 0.2 ug genomic DNA, equal to tens of thousands of T cell genomes, was loaded into each replicate PCR. Purified libraries were measured with a Qubit 3.0 fluorometer, size-checked on a Bioanalyzer 2100, and measured again with the KAPA Library Quantification kit. Every immunoSEQ 96-well plate was sequenced on a dedicated single-read 150-cycle Illumina NextSeq 550 flow cell. In the authors' own workflow: Because only junctional sequences without quality scores were contained in the immunoSEQ output, filtering matching that applied to full-length reads could not be performed. To assign V/J genes and CDR3, sequences were annotated using PyIR, a Python wrapper for IgBLAST v1.9, with IMGT germline references. Reads were filtered out if the reads had weak V/J assignments (E-value above 1e-6), no CDR3, stop codons, out-of-frame junctions, or ambiguous translated residues. V3J clonotypes were defined as sequences sharing the same inferred V gene, J gene, and CDR3 amino acid sequence. The percentage overlap between two repertoires was calculated by dividing the number of shared unique clonotypes by the size of the smaller repertoire. Richness of each repertoire was evaluated using RTK rarefaction, the Chao1 estimator, and Recon v2.1 estimates of unobserved clonotypes. Generation probabilities for all TCRbeta clonotypes obtained by the gDNA method from a few donors were computed using OLGA. Entries here come from immuneACCESS through TCRdb and include only in-frame sequences with V and J called. Some clones fail to appear in such tables; in the studies checked, an unresolved V gene covers under half of the shortfall, and the cause of the remainder is unknown. The DNA gave D and trimming, while V, J and clone size come from that table. In this sample the table shows about 1,500,000 clones, around 97% of which occur a single time. The ten biggest clones cover roughly 1.2% of the sample.

Overall results and qualifications from the work: Because the study included only a small number of donors, the genetic and exposure-history diversity represented was limited. Estimated clonotype richness was generally larger for naive than for memory subsets. Pairwise subsampling indicated that sequencing depth was expected to affect the degree of clonotype sharing among donors. Sampling was restricted to blood, and TCR repertoires in tissue are likely to differ from TCR repertoires in blood. When a handful of donors were compared, the shared fraction of clonotypes was about 5% for naive CD4, around 4% for naive CD8, more than 2% for memory CD4, and 0.4% for memory CD8. Even with the large sequencing depth, rarefaction of the sorted-subset datasets indicated that sequencing was incomplete. Clonotypes shared by all four sorted-subset donors showed higher generation probabilities than non-shared clonotypes.

This sequence was found in a man younger than 45 in good health. The material sequenced was naive CD4+ T cells sorted from blood. Read against the paper, the sample's cell subset or site label means: CD45RA+ positively selected. The chain is assembled from TRBV7-2 and TRBJ2-3; TRBD2 is possibly the D segment (6 matching bases). The CDR3 is CASSLEFGSPDTQYF. The DNA sequence is given as TGTGCCAGCAGCTTAGAATTCGGGAGTCCAGATACGCAGTATTTT.